This entry features one TCR beta chain sequence. Its specificity is unknown. This specimen belongs to a study of T cell responses to AZD1222 COVID-19 vaccine. Study at large: Doses given second, at about 4 or about 12 weeks, were pooled. Study-wide findings and caveats: Sampling captured repertoires only after the peak T cell response. Donors in the cohort were predominantly white British and more often female, and clonal diversity was possibly underestimated. Only a handful of AZD1222 recipients tested seropositive at baseline.

CDR1 and CDR2 (germline): SGHTA, FQGNSA. V was shortened by 5 bases and J by 1 base, with 11 bases between the two germline ends. The CDR3 runs 14 residues. Repertoires were generated with immunoSEQ multiplex PCR, while TCRdb's copy carries only in-frame clones and drops some. The sample yields roughly 130,000 clones, 90% to 95% seen once. This chain joins TRBV7-2 and TRBJ1-1; no clear D. This receptor was identified in an adult in good health. The specimen was peripheral blood, collected on day 0 of AZD1222 vaccination. DNA of the CDR3: TGTGCCAGCAGCCCCGGGCGGGCGAACACTGAAGCTTTCTTT. Translated: CASSPGRANTEAFF. Supplemented by reference TRBV7-2 and TRBJ1-1, the full variable domain reads GAGVSQSPSNKVTEKGKDVELRCDPISGHTALYWYRQSLGQGLEFLIYFQGNSAPDKSGLPSDRFSAERTGGSVSTLTIQRTQQEDSAVYLCASSPGRANTEAFFGQGTRLTVV.